This TCR beta chain was sequenced for a study of CD8 T cells in Susac syndrome. Trimming cost V 6 bases and J 1 base, with 28 bases left between them. Looked up from germline, CDR1 is MNHEY and CDR2 is SVGEGT. The CDR3 loop spans 20 amino acids. In contrast to the negatively isolated CD8+ and CD4+ T cells, TEMRA cells were FACS-enriched. An input of roughly 0.5 to 1 ug of RNA was subjected to reverse transcription using random hexamers. Amplification of TCR beta CDR3 spanned 54 Vbeta and 13 Jbeta via immunoSEQ multiplex PCR. TCRdb itself ran the immunoSEQ multiplex PCR reads through MiXCR, one entry per CDR3 protein. Of around 180,000 distinct CDR3 sequences listed, approximately 93% are singletons.

This chain uses TRBV6-2 or TRBV6-3 with TRBJ1-3; D ambiguous. The receptor's source is a human donor with multiple sclerosis. The sequencing input was CD4+ T cells from PBMCs. CDR3 protein: CASRKGFGRRESSSGNTIYF. CDR3 DNA: TGTGCCAGCAGAAAAGGCTTTGGACGCCGAGAAAGCTCTTCTGGAAACACCATATATTTT.